The 4 T cell receptor beta chains below come from one sample, sequenced in a study of CD8+CD57+ T cells in acquired aplastic anemia. Using genomic DNA as the template, TCR beta VDJ and CDR3 profiling was carried out. TCRdb called the reads again in MiXCR, with one record for every CDR3 protein. The table lists some 210,000 distinct CDR3 sequences, roughly 57% of them singletons, with 29% in the top ten. Source material: sorted CD4+, CD8+, or CD8+CD57+ T cells (not recorded which) from PBMCs. The receptors were gathered from a human donor in good health.

This sequence joins TRBV15 and TRBJ2-7; 8 bases match TRBD2. The length of the CDR3 is 14 residues. The germline gives CDR1 LNHNV, CDR2 YYDKDF (reference sequence). With V trimmed by 1 base and J by 6 bases, 5 bases remained unmatched. CDR3 protein: CATSRGGGSPEQYF. CDR3 nucleotides: TGTGCCACCAGCAGAGGCGGGGGGTCTCCCGAGCAGTACTTC. The variable domain in full, completed from reference TRBV15 and TRBJ2-7, reads DAMVIQNPRYQVTQFGKPVTLSCSQTLNHNVMYWYQQKSSQAPKLLFHYYDKDFNNEADTPDNFQSRRPNTSFCFLDIRSPGLGDTAMYLCATSRGGGSPEQYFGPGTRLTVT.

J is TRBJ2-2 and V is TRBV5-1; TRBD1 is a possible D gene (5 bases). V was pared by 1 base and J by 8 bases, with 6 bases between. This CDR3 has 12 residues. CDR1 is SGHRS, CDR2 YFSETQ, per germline. The CDR3: CASSLRGGELFF. In DNA form, the CDR3 reads TGCGCCAGCAGCTTGAGGGGTGGGGAGCTGTTTTTT. The entire variable domain, with the rest obtained from reference TRBV5-1 and TRBJ2-2, is as follows: KAGVTQTPRYLIKTRGQQVTLSCSPISGHRSVSWYQQTPGQGLQFLFEYFSETQRNKGNFPGRFSGRQFSNSRSEMNVSTLELGDSALYLCASSLRGGELFFGEGSRLTVL.

The table lists this clonotype with a few counts. The chain couples TRBV20-1 to TRBJ1-1; TRBD1 might be the D (6 bases). This CDR3 comprises 13 residues. V dropped 7 bases and J dropped 4 bases, with 16 bases sitting between them. CDR1 and CDR2 (germline): DFQATT, SNEGSKA (reference sequence). CDR3 protein: CSVKGGEVTEAFF. As DNA, the CDR3 is TGCAGTGTTAAAGGGGGTGAGGTCACTGAAGCTTTCTTT.

This clonotype occurred many times. V gene TRBV13 combines with J gene TRBJ2-3, with D hard to call. The CDR3 loop spans 11 amino acids. Germline assignment: CDR1 PRHDT and CDR2 FYEKMQ (reference sequence). V lost 8 bases and J 5 bases, leaving 8 bases between the germline ends. The CDR3 DNA sequence: TGTGCCAGCGCGGACCTAGATACGCAGTATTTT. Protein: CASADLDTQYF. The whole variable domain, filled in from reference TRBV13 and TRBJ2-3, reads AAGVIQSPRHLIKEKRETATLKCYPIPRHDTVYWYQQGPGQDPQFLISFYEKMQSDKGSIPDRFSAQQFSDYHSELNMSSLELGDSALYFCASADLDTQYFGPGTRLTVL.